The T cell receptor beta chain under discussion was sequenced for a study of cytomegalovirus exposure and HLA in healthy donors. Points on this clone: Its antigen is currently unknown.

Study-level results: The classifier was said to identify cytomegalovirus status with high specificity and sensitivity.

This PCR relied on a set of 60 Vbeta primers and 13 Jbeta primers. The data were produced by immunoSEQ multiplex PCR, yet TCRdb's version contains in-frame clones alone and is incomplete. The table lists about 250,000 clones, under 80% of them singletons. V was clipped by 2 bases and J by 2 bases, with 14 bases between them. CDR1 is SGHKS and CDR2 is YYEKEE in the germline V gene (reference sequence). The CDR3 totals 15 residues. The material sequenced was PBMCs. The rearrangement joins TRBV5-5 to TRBJ2-7, with a possible D match to TRBD1 (5 bases). This TCR was recovered from a female donor in good health and CMV-seronegative. The CDR3 DNA sequence: TGTGCCAGCAGCTTTGGGGCCAGGGTTACCTACGAGCAGTACTTC. Translation gives CASSFGARVTYEQYF.